This is a list of T cell receptor beta chains from one sample in a study of T cell responses to AZD1222 COVID-19 vaccine. Profiled with immunoSEQ multiplex PCR; TCRdb holds only in-frame clones, not every one. The data contain about 96,000 clones, under 90% of them singletons. The sequencing used peripheral blood, collected on day 0 of AZD1222 vaccination. Every receptor here comes from an adult in good health. CDR3s include the opening cysteine and the closing phenylalanine or tryptophan. D genes are given only for firm matches. Rows may omit the clone size; those that give it use once, few, many or a size class.

TRBV9	TRBJ2-1	14	NA	NA	CASSLRWGYNEQFF	TGTGCCAGCAGCTTGCGGTGGGGATACAATGAGCAGTTCTTC
TRBV6-2/TRBV6-3	TRBJ2-7	17	NA	TRBD2	CASSYFPGGRAEDEQYF	TGTGCCAGCAGTTACTTTCCTGGCGGGAGGGCCGAAGACGAGCAGTACTTC
TRBV6-5	TRBJ2-1	13	NA	NA	CASSGSSQGEQFF	TGTGCCTCCTCGGGGAGCTCTCAGGGTGAGCAGTTCTTC
TRBV4-1	TRBJ2-1	12	NA	NA	CASSQDRAGRFF	TGCGCCAGCAGCCAAGATAGAGCCGGCCGGTTCTTC
TRBV27	TRBJ2-3	16	once	TRBD1	CASSLRTGPLTDTQYF	TGTGCCAGCAGTCTAAGGACAGGGCCCCTCACAGATACGCAGTATTTT
TRBV27	TRBJ1-6	14	NA	NA	CASSFLSDNSPLHF	TGTGCCAGCAGTTTCCTAAGCGATAATTCACCCCTCCACTTT
TRBV6-5	TRBJ2-1	15	NA	NA	CASSPGPGGNNEQFF	TGTGCCAGCAGTCCGGGACCCGGGGGCAACAATGAGCAGTTCTTC
TRBV19	TRBJ2-4	15	NA	TRBD1	CASSITGEAKNIQYF	TGTGCCAGTAGTATTACAGGGGAAGCCAAAAACATTCAGTACTTC
TRBV10-3	TRBJ2-3	13	NA	TRBD1	CASEGQGVDTQYF	TGTGCCTCGGAGGGACAGGGTGTTGATACGCAGTATTTT
TRBV7-9	TRBJ1-3	17	NA	TRBD1	CASTLRGTGWSGNTIYF	TGTGCCAGCACCCTACGCGGGACAGGGTGGTCTGGAAACACCATATATTTT
TRBV5-4	TRBJ2-2	16	NA	TRBD1	CASSLGNRGNTGELFF	TGTGCCAGCAGCTTGGGGAACAGGGGAAACACCGGGGAGCTGTTTTTT
TRBV30	TRBJ2-7	12	NA	TRBD2	CAWSGGGPKQYF	TGTGCCTGGTCCGGCGGGGGGCCAAAGCAGTACTTC
TRBV19	TRBJ2-3	13	NA	NA	CASSIEGTDTQYF	TGTGCCAGTAGTATAGAAGGAACAGATACGCAGTATTTT
TRBV7-9	TRBJ2-1	16	NA	TRBD1	CASSLQDRVSYNEQFF	TGTGCCAGCAGCTTACAAGACAGGGTCTCCTACAATGAGCAGTTCTTC
TRBV6-2/TRBV6-3	TRBJ2-1	11	once	NA	CASSSAYEQFF	TGTGCCAGCAGTTCTGCCTATGAGCAGTTCTTC
TRBV11-2	TRBJ2-7	14	NA	NA	CASSFPSFGGEQYF	TGTGCCAGCAGCTTTCCTTCCTTTGGGGGCGAGCAGTACTTC
TRBV9	TRBJ2-3	16	NA	TRBD2	CASSTSSGRATDTQYF	TGTGCCAGCAGCACTTCTAGCGGGAGGGCAACAGATACGCAGTATTTT
TRBV5-1	TRBJ1-2	15	NA	NA	CASSLEEDSGGGYTF	TGCGCCAGCAGCTTGGAGGAGGACAGTGGAGGTGGCTACACCTTC
TRBV5-3	TRBJ2-3	16	NA	NA	CARSLTAAWSTDTQYF	TGTGCCAGAAGCTTGACGGCAGCGTGGAGCACAGATACGCAGTATTTT
TRBV19	TRBJ2-3	16	NA	NA	CASSISSRRGTDTQYF	TGTGCCAGTAGTATATCGTCTAGGCGGGGCACAGATACGCAGTATTTT
TRBV7-2	TRBJ1-1	14	few	NA	CASSLPLSNTEAFF	TGTGCCAGCAGCTTACCTCTTTCGAACACTGAAGCTTTCTTT
TRBV24-1	TRBJ1-1	13	NA	NA	CATSDIGGTEAFF	TGTGCCACCAGTGACATTGGGGGCACTGAAGCTTTCTTT
TRBV11-2	TRBJ2-2	15	NA	NA	CASSRWDKNTGELFF	TGTGCCAGCAGCCGGTGGGACAAAAACACCGGGGAGCTGTTTTTT
TRBV7-9	TRBJ2-5	16	NA	NA	CASSLEVLAPQETQYF	TGTGCCAGCAGCTTAGAAGTACTAGCCCCCCAAGAGACCCAGTACTTC
TRBV7-3	TRBJ2-1	16	once	NA	CASSLRPGTSNNEQFF	TGTGCCAGCAGCTTACGACCCGGGACCAGTAACAATGAGCAGTTCTTC
TRBV7-2	TRBJ2-2	16	NA	NA	CASSLAVTVNTGELFF	TGTGCCAGCAGCTTAGCGGTGACGGTGAACACCGGGGAGCTGTTTTTT
TRBV7-2	TRBJ2-7	16	NA	TRBD2	CASSPMTSASIYEQYF	TGTGCCAGCAGCCCGATGACTAGCGCGTCGATCTACGAGCAGTACTTC
TRBV7-9	TRBJ1-2	13	NA	NA	CASSNRGADGYTF	TGTGCCAGCAGTAACCGGGGGGCTGATGGCTACACCTTC
TRBV3-1/TRBV3-2	TRBJ2-2	18	NA	TRBD1	CASSQDLLGTGNTGELFF	TGTGCCAGCAGCCAAGATCTATTAGGGACAGGGAACACCGGGGAGCTGTTTTTT
TRBV4-2	TRBJ2-5	13	NA	NA	CASSQVYQETQYF	TGTGCCAGCAGCCAAGTCTACCAAGAGACCCAGTACTTC
TRBV19	TRBJ2-3	16	NA	NA	CASSIATTSSTDTQYF	TGTGCCAGTAGTATTGCTACAACCTCTAGCACAGATACGCAGTATTTT
TRBV28	TRBJ2-7	11	NA	NA	CASSPFEEQYF	TGTGCCAGCAGCCCCTTCGAGGAGCAGTACTTC